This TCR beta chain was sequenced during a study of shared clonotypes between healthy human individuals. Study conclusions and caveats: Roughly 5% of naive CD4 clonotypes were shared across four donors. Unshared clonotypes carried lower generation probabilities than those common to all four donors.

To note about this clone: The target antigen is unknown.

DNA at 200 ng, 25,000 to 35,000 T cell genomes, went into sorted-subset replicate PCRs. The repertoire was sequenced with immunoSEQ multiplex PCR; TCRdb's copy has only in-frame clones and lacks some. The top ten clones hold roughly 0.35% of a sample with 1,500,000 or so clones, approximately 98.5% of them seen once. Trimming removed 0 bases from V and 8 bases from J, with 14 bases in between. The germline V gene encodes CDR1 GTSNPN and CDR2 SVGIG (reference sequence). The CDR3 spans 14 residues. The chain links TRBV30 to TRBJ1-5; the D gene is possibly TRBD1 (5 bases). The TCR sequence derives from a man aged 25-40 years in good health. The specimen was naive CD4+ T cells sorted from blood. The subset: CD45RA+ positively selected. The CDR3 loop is CAWSVRGGGEPQHF. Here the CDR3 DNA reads TGTGCCTGGAGTGTACGTGGGGGAGGGGAGCCCCAGCATTTT.